This T cell receptor (beta chain) was documented in a study of blood T cells in healthy people across ages. CDR1 and CDR2 (germline): MNHEY, SVGEGT. V dropped 8 bases and J dropped 6; count of bases not matched to a gene: 10. This CDR3 has 14 residues. Through a sample-barcoded 5' primer and a J-beta primer mix, a second PCR was run for 7 to 11 cycles. TCRdb reanalysed the 5' RACE reads using MiXCR and keeps one entry per CDR3 protein. Among 1,300,000 or so distinct CDR3 sequences listed, approximately 59% were seen once. The rearrangement uses TRBV6-2 or TRBV6-3 and TRBJ1-5; 7 nucleotides agree with TRBD1. Sequencing was performed on blood. This TCR was sampled from a man in his late teens or twenties in good health. The CDR3 region is CASWGLRGSQPQHF. The DNA of the CDR3 is TGTGCCAGCTGGGGACTCAGGGGGAGTCAGCCCCAGCATTTT.